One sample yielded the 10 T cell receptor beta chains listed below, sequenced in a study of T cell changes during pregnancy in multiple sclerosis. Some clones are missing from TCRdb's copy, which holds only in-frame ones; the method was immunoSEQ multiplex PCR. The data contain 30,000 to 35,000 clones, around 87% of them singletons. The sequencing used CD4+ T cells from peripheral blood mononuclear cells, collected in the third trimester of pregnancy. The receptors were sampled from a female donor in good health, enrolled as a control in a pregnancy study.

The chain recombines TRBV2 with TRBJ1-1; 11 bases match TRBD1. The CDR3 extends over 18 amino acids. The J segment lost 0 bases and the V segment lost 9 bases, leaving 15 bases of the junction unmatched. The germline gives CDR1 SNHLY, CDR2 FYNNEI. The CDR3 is CARSRRTGGTIMNTEAFF. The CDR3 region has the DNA TGTGCCAGAAGCAGACGGACAGGGGGCACGATCATGAACACTGAAGCTTTCTTT.

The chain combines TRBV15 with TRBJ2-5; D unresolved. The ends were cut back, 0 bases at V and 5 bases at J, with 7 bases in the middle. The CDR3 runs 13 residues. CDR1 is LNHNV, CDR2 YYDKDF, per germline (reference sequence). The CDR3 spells CATSRDERETQYF. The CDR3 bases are TGTGCCACCAGCAGAGATGAGAGGGAGACCCAGTACTTC.

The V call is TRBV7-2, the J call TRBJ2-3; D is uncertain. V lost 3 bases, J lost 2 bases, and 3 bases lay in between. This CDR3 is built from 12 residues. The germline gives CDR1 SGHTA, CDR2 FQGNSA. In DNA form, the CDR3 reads TGTGCCAGCAGCTTCTTCACAGATACGCAGTATTTT. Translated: CASSFFTDTQYF. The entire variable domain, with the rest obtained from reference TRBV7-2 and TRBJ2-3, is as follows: GAGVSQSPSNKVTEKGKDVELRCDPISGHTALYWYRQSLGQGLEFLIYFQGNSAPDKSGLPSDRFSAERTGGSVSTLTIQRTQQEDSAVYLCASSFFTDTQYFGPGTRLTVL.

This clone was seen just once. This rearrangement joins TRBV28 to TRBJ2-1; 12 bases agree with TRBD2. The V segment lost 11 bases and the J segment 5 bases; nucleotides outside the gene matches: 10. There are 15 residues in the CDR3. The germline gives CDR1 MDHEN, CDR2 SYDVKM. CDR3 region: CAAWAGLAGDNEQFF. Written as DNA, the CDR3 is TGTGCCGCATGGGCGGGACTAGCGGGCGACAATGAGCAGTTCTTC.

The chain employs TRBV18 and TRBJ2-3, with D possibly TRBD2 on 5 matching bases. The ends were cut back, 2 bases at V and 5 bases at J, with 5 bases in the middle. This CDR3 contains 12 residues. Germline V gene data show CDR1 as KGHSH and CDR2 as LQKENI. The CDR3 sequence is CASSPAGDTQYF. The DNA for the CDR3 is TGTGCCAGCTCACCAGCGGGAGATACGCAGTATTTT.

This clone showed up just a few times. As DNA, the CDR3 is TGTGCCAGTAAGGACCAGGGGGCAGCCGCTAACTATGGCTACACCTTC. Protein: CASKDQGAAANYGYTF. This chain connects TRBV19 to TRBJ1-2; 8 bases agree with TRBD1. V was pared by 7 bases and J by 0 bases, with 10 bases of the junction left unmatched. Germline CDR1 reads LNHDA; CDR2 reads SQIVND (reference sequence). The CDR3 has 16 amino acids.

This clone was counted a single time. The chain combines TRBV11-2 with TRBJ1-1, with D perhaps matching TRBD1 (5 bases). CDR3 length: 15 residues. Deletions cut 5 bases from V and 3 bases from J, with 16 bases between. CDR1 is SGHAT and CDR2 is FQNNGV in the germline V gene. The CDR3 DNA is TGTGCCAGCAGCCCGCGGGAGGGACGGGACACTGAAGCTTTCTTT. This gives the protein CASSPREGRDTEAFF.

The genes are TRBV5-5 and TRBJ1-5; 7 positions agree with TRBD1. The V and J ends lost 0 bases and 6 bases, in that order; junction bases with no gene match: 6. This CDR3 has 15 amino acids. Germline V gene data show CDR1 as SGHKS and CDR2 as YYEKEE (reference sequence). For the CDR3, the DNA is TGTGCCAGCAGCTTGGATGGGACAGTAATTCAGCCCCAGCATTTT. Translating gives CASSLDGTVIQPQHF.

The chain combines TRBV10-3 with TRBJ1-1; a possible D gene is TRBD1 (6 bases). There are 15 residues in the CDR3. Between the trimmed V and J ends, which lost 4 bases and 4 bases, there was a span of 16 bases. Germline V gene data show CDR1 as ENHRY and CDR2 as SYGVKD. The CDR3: CAISGVQGSGTEAFF. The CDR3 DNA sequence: TGTGCCATCAGTGGAGTCCAGGGGAGCGGCACTGAAGCTTTCTTT.

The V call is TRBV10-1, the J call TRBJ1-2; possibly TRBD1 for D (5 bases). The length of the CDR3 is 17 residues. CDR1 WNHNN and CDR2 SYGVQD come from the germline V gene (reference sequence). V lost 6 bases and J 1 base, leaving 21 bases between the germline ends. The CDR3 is CASRGGTDPIDNYGYTF. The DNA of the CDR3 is TGCGCCAGCAGGGGCGGGACGGATCCTATTGATAACTATGGCTACACCTTC.